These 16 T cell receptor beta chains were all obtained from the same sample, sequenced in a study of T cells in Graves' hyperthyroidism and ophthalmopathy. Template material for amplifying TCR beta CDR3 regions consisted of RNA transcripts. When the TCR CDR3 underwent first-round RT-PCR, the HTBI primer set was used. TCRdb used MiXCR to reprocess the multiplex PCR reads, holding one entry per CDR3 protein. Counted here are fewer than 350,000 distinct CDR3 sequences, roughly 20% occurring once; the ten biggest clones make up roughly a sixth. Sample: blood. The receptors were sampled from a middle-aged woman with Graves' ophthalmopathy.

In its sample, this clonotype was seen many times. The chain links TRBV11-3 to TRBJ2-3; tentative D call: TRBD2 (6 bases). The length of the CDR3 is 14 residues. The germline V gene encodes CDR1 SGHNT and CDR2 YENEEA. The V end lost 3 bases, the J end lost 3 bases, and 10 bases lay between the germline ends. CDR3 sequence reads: CASSLGRGTDTQYF. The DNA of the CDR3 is TGTGCCAGCAGCTTGGGGCGGGGTACAGATACGCAGTATTTT.

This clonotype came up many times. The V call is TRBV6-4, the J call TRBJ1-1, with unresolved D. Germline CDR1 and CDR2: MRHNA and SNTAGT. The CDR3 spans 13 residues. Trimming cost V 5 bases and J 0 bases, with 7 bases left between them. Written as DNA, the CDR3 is TGTGCCAGCAGTATTGAGGTGAACACTGAAGCTTTCTTT. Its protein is CASSIEVNTEAFF.

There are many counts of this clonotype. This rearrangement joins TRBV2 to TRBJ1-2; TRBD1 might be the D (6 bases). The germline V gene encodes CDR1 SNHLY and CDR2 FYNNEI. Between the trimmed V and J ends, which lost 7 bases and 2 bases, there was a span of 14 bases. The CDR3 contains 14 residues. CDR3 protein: CASIPGQLNYGYTF. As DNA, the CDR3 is TGTGCCAGCATCCCAGGACAGTTGAACTATGGCTACACCTTC.

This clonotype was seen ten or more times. CDR3 amino acids: CATSSYFLGTGRSPLHF. CDR3 sequence (DNA): TGTGCCACCAGCAGTTACTTCTTGGGGACAGGGCGCTCACCCCTCCACTTT. The V and J genes are TRBV15 and TRBJ1-6; 9 nucleotides align to TRBD1. The CDR3 loop spans 17 amino acids. Unmatched junction bases numbered 13, after V lost 3 bases and J lost 10 bases. The germline V gene has CDR1 LNHNV and CDR2 YYDKDF (reference sequence).

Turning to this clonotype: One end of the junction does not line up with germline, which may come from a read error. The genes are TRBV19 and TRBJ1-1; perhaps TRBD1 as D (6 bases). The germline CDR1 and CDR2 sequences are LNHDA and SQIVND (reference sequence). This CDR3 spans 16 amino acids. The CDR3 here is CASSIRQAQMNTEASF. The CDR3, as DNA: TGTGCCAGTAGTATAAGACAGGCGCAAATGAACACTGAAGCTTCCTTT. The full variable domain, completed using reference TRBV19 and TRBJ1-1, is DGGITQSPKYLFRKEGQNVTLSCEQNLNHDAMYWYRQDPGQGLRLIYYSQIVNDFQKGDIAEGYSVSREKKESFPLTVTSAQKNPTAFYLCASSIRQAQMNTEASFGQGTRLTVV.

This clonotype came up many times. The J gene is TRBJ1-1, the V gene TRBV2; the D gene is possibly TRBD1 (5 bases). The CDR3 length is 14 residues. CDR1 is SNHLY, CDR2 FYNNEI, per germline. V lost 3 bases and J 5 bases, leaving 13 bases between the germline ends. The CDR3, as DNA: TGTGCCAGCAGTGATGACTGGCAGGGTACTGAAGCTTTCTTT. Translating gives CASSDDWQGTEAFF.

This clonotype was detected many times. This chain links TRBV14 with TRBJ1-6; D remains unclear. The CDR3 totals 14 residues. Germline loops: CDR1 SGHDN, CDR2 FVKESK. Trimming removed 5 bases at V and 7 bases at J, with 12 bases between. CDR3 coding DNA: TGTGCCAGCAGCTTTAACAGTGGAAATTCACCCCTCCACTTT. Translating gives CASSFNSGNSPLHF.

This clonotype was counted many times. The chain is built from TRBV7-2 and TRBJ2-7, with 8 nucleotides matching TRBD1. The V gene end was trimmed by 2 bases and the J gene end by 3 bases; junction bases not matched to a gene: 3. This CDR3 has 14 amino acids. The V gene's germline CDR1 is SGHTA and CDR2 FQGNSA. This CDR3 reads CASSLRQGYYEQYF. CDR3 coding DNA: TGTGCCAGCAGCTTAAGACAGGGGTACTACGAGCAGTACTTC.

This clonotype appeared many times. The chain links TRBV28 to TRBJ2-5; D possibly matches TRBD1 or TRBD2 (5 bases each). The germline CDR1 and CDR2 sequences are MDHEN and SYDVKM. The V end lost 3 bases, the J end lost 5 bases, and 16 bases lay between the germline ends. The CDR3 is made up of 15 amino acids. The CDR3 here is CASSFSGGGRETQYF. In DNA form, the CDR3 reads TGTGCCAGCAGTTTCAGCGGTGGGGGACGGGAGACCCAGTACTTC.

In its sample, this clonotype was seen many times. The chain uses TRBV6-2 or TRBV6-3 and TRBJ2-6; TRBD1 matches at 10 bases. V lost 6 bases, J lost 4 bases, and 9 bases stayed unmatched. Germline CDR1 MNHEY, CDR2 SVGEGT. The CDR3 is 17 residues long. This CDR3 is CASRARQGAGGANVLTF. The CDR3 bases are TGTGCCAGCAGAGCGCGACAGGGGGCAGGGGGGGCCAACGTCCTGACTTTC.

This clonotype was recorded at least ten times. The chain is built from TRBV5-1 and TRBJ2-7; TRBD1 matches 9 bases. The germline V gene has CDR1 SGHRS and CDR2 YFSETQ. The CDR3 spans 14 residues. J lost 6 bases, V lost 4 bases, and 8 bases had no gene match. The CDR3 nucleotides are TGCGCCAGCAGCCCCGACAGGGGGAGAACCGAGCAGTACTTC. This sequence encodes CASSPDRGRTEQYF.

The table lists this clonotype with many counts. DNA of the CDR3: TGTGCCAGCAGCTGGGGACAGGGGGCTTACGAGCAGTACTTC. This translates into CASSWGQGAYEQYF. This chain connects TRBV11-2 to TRBJ2-7; 12 bases match TRBD1. The CDR3 spans 14 residues. Germline loops: CDR1 SGHAT, CDR2 FQNNGV. J lost 4 bases, V lost 4 bases, and 2 bases had no gene match.

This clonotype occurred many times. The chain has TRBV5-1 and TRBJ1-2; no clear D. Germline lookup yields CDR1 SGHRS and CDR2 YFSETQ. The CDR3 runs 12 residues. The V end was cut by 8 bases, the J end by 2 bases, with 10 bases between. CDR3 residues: CASALLNYGYTF. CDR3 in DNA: TGCGCCAGTGCCCTTTTGAACTATGGCTACACCTTC.

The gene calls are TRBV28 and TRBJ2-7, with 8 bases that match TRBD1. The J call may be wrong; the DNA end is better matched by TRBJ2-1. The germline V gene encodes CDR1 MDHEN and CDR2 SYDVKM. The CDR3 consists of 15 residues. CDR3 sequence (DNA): TGTGCCAGCAGTCCCCTGGCGACAGGGGCCTACGAGCAGTTCTTC. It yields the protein CASSPLATGAYEQFF.

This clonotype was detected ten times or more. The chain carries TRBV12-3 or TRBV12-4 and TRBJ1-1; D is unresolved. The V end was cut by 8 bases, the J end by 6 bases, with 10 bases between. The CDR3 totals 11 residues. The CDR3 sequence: CASRSSAEAFF. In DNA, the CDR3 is TGTGCCAGCCGGAGTAGCGCTGAAGCTTTCTTT.

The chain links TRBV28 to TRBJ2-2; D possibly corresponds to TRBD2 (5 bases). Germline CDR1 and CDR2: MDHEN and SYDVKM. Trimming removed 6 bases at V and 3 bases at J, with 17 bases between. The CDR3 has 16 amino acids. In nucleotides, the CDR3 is TGTGCCAGCAGCTCCTCACCGAGCGGCCACACCGGGGAGCTGTTTTTT. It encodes CASSSSPSGHTGELFF.